This entry describes one T cell receptor (beta chain). The data stem from a study of control samples from healthy donors and cancer patients. Trimming cost V 2 bases and J 1 base; bases outside gene matches: 11. Germline CDR1 LGHNA, CDR2 YNFKEQ. CDR3 length: 19 residues. The repertoire was sequenced with immunoSEQ multiplex PCR; TCRdb's copy has only in-frame clones and lacks some. Seen here are approximately 100,000 clones, roughly 90% observed once, and the top ten hold less than 8.5%. The TCR sequence derives from a young man in good health. This chain links TRBV4-2 with TRBJ2-6; TRBD1 matches 7 bases. Sequencing was done on a sample of blood. The CDR3 sequence is CASSQHRGTGLSGANVLTF. CDR3 DNA: TGTGCCAGCAGCCAACACAGGGGTACAGGCCTATCTGGGGCCAACGTCCTGACTTTC.